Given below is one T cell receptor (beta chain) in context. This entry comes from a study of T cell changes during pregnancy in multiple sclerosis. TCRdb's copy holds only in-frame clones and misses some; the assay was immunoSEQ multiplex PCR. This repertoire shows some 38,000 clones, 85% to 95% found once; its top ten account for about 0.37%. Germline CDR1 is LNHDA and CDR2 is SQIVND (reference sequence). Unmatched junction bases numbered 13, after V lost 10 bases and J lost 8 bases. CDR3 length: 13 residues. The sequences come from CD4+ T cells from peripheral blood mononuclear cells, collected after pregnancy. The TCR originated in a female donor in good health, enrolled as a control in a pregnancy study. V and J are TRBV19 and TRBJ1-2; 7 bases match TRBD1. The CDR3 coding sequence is TGTGCCACAAAGCAAGGGGGCGCGAGGGGCTACACCTTC. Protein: CATKQGGARGYTF.